The T cell receptor beta chain under discussion was sequenced for a study of OX40 agonist ivuxolimab in advanced cancers. TCRdb's table, derived via immunoSEQ multiplex PCR, lists solely in-frame clones and lacks some. In the table there are around 37,000 clones, about four fifths of which are singletons. Material: CD4+ or CD8+ T cells sorted from blood, obtained in a trial of the OX40 agonist ivuxolimab. This TCR came from an adult with an advanced solid tumor such as melanoma, head and neck, liver or kidney cancer.

This CDR3 is CASTPRQGPYEQYF. CDR3 DNA: TGTGCCAGCACCCCCCGACAGGGCCCCTACGAGCAGTACTTC. The rearrangement uses TRBV2 and TRBJ2-7, with TRBD1 matching over 7 bases. Trimming took 7 bases from V and 2 from J; bases not matched to a gene: 8. The germline V gene encodes CDR1 SNHLY and CDR2 FYNNEI. The CDR3 totals 14 residues. The whole variable domain, filled in from reference TRBV2 and TRBJ2-7, reads EPEVTQTPSHQVTQMGQEVILRCVPISNHLYFYWYRQILGQKVEFLVSFYNNEISEKSEIFDDQFSVERPDGSNFTLKIRSTKLEDSAMYFCASTPRQGPYEQYFGPGTRLTVT.